This T cell receptor beta chain originates from a study of T cells in tumors after PD-1 blockade. General study points: Only pre- versus post-treatment comparisons showed clonal replacement.

The method was immunoSEQ multiplex PCR; TCRdb's version includes in-frame clones alone and lacks a portion of them. Of 7,500 to 9,000 clones listed, 60% to 70% are singletons. V was shortened by 0 bases and J by 3 bases, with 3 bases between the two germline ends. Germline assignment: CDR1 ENHRY and CDR2 SYGVKD. This CDR3 has 12 residues. Notes on this clone: The antigen is unknown.

Sequencing used tumor tissue, obtained after anti-PD-1 treatment. The TCR was taken from a human donor with basal cell carcinoma. The V gene is TRBV10-3, the J gene TRBJ2-7; D unresolved. CDR3 protein: CAISESGYEQYF. The CDR3 DNA reads as TGTGCCATCAGTGAGTCGGGCTACGAGCAGTACTTC.